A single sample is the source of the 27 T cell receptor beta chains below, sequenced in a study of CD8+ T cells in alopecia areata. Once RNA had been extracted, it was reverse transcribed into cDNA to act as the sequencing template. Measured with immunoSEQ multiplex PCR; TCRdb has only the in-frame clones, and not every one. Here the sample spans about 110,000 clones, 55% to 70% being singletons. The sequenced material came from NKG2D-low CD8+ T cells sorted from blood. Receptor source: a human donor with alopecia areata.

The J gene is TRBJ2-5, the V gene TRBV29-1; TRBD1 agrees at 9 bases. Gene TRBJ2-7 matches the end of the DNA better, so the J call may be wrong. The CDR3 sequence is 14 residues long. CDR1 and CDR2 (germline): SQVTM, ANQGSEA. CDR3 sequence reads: CSVQSGTGSNEQYF. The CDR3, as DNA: TGCAGCGTCCAATCGGGGACAGGGTCGAACGAGCAGTACTTC.

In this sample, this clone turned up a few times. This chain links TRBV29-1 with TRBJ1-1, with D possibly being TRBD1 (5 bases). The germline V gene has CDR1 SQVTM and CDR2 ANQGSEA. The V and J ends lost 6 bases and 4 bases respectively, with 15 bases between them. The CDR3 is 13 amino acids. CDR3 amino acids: CSVILRGVTEAFF. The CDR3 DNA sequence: TGCAGCGTGATACTCCGGGGGGTCACTGAAGCTTTCTTT.

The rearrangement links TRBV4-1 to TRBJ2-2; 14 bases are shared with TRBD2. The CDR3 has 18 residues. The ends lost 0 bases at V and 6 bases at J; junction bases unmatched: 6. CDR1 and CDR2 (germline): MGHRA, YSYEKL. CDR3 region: CASSQDQAGLAGAGELFF. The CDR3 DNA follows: TGCGCCAGCAGCCAAGATCAAGCGGGACTAGCGGGAGCCGGGGAGCTGTTTTTT.

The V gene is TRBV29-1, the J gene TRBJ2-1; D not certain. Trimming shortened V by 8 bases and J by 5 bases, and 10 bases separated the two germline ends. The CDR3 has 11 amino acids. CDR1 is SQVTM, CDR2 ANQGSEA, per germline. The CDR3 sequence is CSPRVDNEQFF. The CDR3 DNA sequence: TGCAGCCCCCGGGTCGACAATGAGCAGTTCTTC.

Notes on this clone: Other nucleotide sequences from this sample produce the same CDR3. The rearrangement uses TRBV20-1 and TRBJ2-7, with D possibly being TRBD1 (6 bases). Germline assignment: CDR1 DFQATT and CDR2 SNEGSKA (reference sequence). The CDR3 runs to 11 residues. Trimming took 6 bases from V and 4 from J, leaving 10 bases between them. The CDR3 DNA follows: TGCAGTGCCCGCAGGGGATACGAGCAGTACTTC. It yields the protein CSARRGYEQYF.

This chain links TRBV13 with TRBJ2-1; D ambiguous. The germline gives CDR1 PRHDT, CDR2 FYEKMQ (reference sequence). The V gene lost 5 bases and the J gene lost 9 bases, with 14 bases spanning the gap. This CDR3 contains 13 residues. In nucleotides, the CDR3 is TGTGCCAGCAGCCCCCCCTATGTCCTTGAGCAGTTCTTC. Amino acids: CASSPPYVLEQFF.

CDR3 sequence reads: CASSNEMTGWSTDTQYF. The CDR3 DNA follows: TGTGCCAGTAGTAACGAGATGACAGGCTGGAGCACAGATACGCAGTATTTT. J is TRBJ2-3 and V is TRBV19, with D maybe TRBD1 (6 bases). V was pared by 4 bases and J by 0 bases, with 17 bases between. CDR1 and CDR2 from the germline V gene are LNHDA and SQIVND (reference sequence). The CDR3 is made up of 17 amino acids.

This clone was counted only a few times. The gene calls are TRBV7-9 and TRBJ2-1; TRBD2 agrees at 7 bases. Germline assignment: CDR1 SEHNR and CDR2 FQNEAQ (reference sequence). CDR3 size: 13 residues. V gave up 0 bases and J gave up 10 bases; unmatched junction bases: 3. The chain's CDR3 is CASSLAAGEEQFF. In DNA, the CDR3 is TGTGCCAGCAGCTTAGCCGCGGGAGAGGAGCAGTTCTTC. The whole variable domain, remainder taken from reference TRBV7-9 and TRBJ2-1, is DTGVSQNPRHKITKRGQNVTFRCDPISEHNRLYWYRQTLGQGPEFLTYFQNEAQLEKSRLLSDRFSAERPKGSFSTLEIQRTEQGDSAMYLCASSLAAGEEQFFGPGTRLTVL.

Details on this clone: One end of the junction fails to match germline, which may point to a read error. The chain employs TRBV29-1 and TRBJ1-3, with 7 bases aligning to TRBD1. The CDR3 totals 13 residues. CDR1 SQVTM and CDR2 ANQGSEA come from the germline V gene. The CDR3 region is CSAWTGGGNTTYF. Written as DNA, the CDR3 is TGCAGCGCTTGGACAGGAGGGGGAAACACCACATATTTT.

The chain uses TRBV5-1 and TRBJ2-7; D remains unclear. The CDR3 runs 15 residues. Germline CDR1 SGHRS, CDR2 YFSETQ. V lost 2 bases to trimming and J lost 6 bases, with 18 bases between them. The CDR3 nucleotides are TGCGCCAGCAGCTTAACGTCCGATTCCTCCGGCGAGCAGTACTTC. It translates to CASSLTSDSSGEQYF.

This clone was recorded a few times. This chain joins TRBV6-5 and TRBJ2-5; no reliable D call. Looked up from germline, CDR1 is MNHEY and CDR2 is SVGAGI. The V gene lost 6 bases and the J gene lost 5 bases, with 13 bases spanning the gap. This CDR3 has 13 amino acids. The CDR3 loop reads CASRRKLYETQYF. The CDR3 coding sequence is TGTGCCAGCAGGCGGAAACTCTACGAGACCCAGTACTTC.

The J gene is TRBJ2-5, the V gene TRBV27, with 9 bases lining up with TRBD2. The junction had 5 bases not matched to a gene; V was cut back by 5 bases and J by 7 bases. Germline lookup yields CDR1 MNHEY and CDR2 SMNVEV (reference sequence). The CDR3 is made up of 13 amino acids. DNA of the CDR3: TGTGCCAGCAGTCCGGGACTAGCATCGACCCAGTACTTC. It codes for CASSPGLASTQYF.

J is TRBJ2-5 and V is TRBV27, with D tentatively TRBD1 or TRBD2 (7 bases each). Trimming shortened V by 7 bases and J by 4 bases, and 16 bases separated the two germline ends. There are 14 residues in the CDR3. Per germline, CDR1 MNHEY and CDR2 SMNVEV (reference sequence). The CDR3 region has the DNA TGTGCCAGCACGAACCAGGGGGGGGGAGAGACCCAGTACTTC. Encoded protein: CASTNQGGGETQYF.

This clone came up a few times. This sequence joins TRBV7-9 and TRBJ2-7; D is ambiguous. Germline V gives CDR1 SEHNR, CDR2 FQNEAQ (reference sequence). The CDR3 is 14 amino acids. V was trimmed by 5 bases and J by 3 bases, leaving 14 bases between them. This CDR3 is CASSGETANYEQYF. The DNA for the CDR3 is TGTGCCAGCAGCGGGGAAACAGCGAACTACGAGCAGTACTTC.

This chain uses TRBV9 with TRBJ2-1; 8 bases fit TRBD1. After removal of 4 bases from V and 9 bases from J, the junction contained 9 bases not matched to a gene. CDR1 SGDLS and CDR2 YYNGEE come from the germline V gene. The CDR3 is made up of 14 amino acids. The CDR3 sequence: CASSPPDRESEQFF. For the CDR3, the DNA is TGTGCCAGCAGCCCGCCGGACAGGGAGTCTGAGCAGTTCTTC.

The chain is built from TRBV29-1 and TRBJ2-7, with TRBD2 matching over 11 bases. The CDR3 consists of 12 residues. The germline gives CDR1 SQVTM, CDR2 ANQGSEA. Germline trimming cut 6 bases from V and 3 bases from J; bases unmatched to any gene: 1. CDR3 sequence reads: CSVGTSGYEQYF. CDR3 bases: TGCAGCGTCGGGACTAGCGGCTACGAGCAGTACTTC.

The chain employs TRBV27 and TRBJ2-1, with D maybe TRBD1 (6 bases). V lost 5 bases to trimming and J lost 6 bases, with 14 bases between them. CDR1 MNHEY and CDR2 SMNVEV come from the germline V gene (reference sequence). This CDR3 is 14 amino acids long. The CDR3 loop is CASSLLGRGNEQFF. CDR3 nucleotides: TGTGCCAGCAGTCTCCTAGGCAGGGGCAATGAGCAGTTCTTC.

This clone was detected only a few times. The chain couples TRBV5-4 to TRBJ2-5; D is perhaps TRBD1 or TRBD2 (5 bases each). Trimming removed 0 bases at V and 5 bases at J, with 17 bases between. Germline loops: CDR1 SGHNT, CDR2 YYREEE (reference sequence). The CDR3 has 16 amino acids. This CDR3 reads CASSLGFGDVGETQYF. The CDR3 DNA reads TGTGCCAGCAGCTTGGGGTTCGGGGACGTCGGTGAGACCCAGTACTTC. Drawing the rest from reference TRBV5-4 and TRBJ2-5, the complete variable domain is ETGVTQSPTHLIKTRGQQVTLRCSSQSGHNTVSWYQQALGQGPQFIFQYYREEENGRGNFPPRFSGLQFPNYSSELNVNALELDDSALYLCASSLGFGDVGETQYFGPGTRLLVL.

This chain's CDR3 is CASSFTGSEAFF. The CDR3 bases are TGTGCCAGCAGCTTCACAGGGTCCGAAGCTTTCTTT. This sequence joins TRBV5-6 and TRBJ1-1; a weak D match, TRBD1 (6 bases). The V and J ends lost 2 bases and 8 bases respectively, with 10 bases between them. This CDR3 has 12 residues. Per the germline V gene, CDR1 is SGHDT and CDR2 is YYEEEE.

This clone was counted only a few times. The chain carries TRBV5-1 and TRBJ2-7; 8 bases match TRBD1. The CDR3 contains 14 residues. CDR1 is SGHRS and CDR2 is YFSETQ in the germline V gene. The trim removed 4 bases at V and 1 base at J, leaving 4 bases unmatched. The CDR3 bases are TGCGCCAGCAGCCCCGGGACAGGATCCTACGAGCAGTACTTC. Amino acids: CASSPGTGSYEQYF.

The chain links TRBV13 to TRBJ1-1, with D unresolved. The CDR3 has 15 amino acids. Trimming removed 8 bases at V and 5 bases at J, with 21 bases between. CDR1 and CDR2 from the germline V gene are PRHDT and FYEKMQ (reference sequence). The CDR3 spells CASGPSVVPQTEAFF. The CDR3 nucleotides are TGTGCCAGCGGTCCCTCAGTCGTTCCCCAGACTGAAGCTTTCTTT.

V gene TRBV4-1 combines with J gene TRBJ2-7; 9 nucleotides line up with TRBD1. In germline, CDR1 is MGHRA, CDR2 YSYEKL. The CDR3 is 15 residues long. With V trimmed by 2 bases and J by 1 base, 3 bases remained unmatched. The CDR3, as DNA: TGCGCCAGCAGCCAAAGACAGGGGGGATCCTACGAGCAGTACTTC. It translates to CASSQRQGGSYEQYF.

The CDR3: CATKDPGRTEDTQYF. The CDR3 DNA follows: TGTGCCACCAAAGACCCGGGCCGCACCGAAGACACGCAGTATTTT. This chain connects TRBV10-3 to TRBJ2-3; D not resolved. From germline, CDR1 is ENHRY and CDR2 SYGVKD. With 10 bases removed from V and 9 bases from J, the gap between germline ends came to 26 bases. The CDR3 is 15 residues long.

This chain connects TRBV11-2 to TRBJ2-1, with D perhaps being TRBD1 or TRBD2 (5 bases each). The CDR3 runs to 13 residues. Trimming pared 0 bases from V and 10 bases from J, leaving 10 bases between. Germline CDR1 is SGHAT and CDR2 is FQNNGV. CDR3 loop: CASSLEWGWEQFF. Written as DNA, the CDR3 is TGTGCCAGCAGCTTAGAGTGGGGGTGGGAGCAGTTCTTC.

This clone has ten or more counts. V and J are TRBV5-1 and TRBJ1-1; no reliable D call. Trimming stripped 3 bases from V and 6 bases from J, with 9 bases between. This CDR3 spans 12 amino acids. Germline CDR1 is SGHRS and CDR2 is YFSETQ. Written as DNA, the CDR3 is TGCGCCAGCAGCTCGGGAACAGCTGAAGCTTTCTTT. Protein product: CASSSGTAEAFF.

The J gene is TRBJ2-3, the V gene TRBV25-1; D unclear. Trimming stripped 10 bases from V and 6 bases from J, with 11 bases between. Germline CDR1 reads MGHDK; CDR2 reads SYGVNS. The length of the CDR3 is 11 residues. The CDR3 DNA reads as TGTGCCACCTCACTTGGGGATACGCAGTATTTT. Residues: CATSLGDTQYF.

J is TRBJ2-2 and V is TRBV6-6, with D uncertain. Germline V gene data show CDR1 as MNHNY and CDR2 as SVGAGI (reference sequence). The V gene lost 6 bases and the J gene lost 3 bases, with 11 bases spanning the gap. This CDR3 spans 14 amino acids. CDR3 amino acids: CASSSFRDTGELFF. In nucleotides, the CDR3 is TGTGCCAGCAGCTCGTTTCGGGACACCGGGGAGCTGTTTTTT.